These 2 T cell receptor beta chains came from one sample sequenced in a study of CD8+CD57+ T cells in acquired aplastic anemia. Genomic DNA constituted the template upon which TCR beta VDJ and CDR3 profiling was performed. In TCRdb, the reads were re-called with MiXCR into one record per CDR3 protein. The table records around 140,000 distinct CDR3 sequences, around two fifths of them present only once. The sample was sorted CD4+, CD8+, or CD8+CD57+ T cells (not recorded which) from PBMCs. Receptors were obtained from a human donor in good health, serving as a control.

This clonotype showed up many times. This chain uses TRBV12-3 or TRBV12-4 with TRBJ1-1; possible D gene TRBD1, 5 bases. V was clipped by 6 bases and J by 5 bases, with 13 bases between them. The CDR3 runs to 13 residues. This chain's CDR3 is CASSPGHSTEAFF. CDR3 DNA: TGTGCCAGCAGCCCAGGACATTCTACTGAAGCTTTCTTT.

The genes are TRBV2 and TRBJ2-1; D may be TRBD2 (7 bases). The V end was cut by 3 bases, the J end by 10 bases, with 16 bases between. CDR1 SNHLY and CDR2 FYNNEI come from the germline V gene. This CDR3 is built from 14 residues. The CDR3 sequence: CASSEGGPQNEQFF. The CDR3 DNA follows: TGTGCCAGCAGTGAGGGGGGGCCGCAGAACGAGCAGTTCTTC. Full variable domain (outside the CDR3, taken from reference TRBV2 and TRBJ2-1): EPEVTQTPSHQVTQMGQEVILRCVPISNHLYFYWYRQILGQKVEFLVSFYNNEISEKSEIFDDQFSVERPDGSNFTLKIRSTKLEDSAMYFCASSEGGPQNEQFFGPGTRLTVL.